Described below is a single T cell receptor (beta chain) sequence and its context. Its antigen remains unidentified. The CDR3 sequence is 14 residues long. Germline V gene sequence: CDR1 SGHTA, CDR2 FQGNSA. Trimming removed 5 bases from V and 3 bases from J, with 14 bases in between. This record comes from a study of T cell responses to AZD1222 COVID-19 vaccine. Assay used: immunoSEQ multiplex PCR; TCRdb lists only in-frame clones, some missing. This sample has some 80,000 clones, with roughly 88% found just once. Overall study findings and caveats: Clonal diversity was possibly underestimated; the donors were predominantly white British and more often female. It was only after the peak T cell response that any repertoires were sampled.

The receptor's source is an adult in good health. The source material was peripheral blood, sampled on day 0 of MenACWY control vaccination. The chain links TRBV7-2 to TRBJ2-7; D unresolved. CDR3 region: CASSLNRDFYEQYF. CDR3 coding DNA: TGTGCCAGCAGCCTAAACCGCGACTTCTACGAGCAGTACTTC. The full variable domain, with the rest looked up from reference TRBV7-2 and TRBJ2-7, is GAGVSQSPSNKVTEKGKDVELRCDPISGHTALYWYRQSLGQGLEFLIYFQGNSAPDKSGLPSDRFSAERTGGSVSTLTIQRTQQEDSAVYLCASSLNRDFYEQYFGPGTRLTVT.